One sample yielded the 30 T cell receptor beta chains listed below, sequenced in a study of monozygotic twins with cystic fibrosis (dated by TCRdb to the early 2020s). To prepare the library, the immunoSEQ multiplex PCR assay was applied. TCRdb's version of the immuneACCESS table is confined to in-frame rearrangements and falls short of the full clone set. An unresolved V gene accounts for under half of the shortfall where checked; the remainder is of unknown origin. Recorded for this sample are 20,000 to 30,000 clones; 90% of them occurred a single time. The top ten clonotypes cover approximately 0.54% of the sample. The source material was blood. The receptors were gathered from a girl aged 2 to 9 with cystic fibrosis.

This chain connects TRBV29-1 to TRBJ1-4; D unresolved. The germline V and J ends were trimmed by 8 bases and 1 base, with 8 bases remaining between them. CDR1 is SQVTM, CDR2 ANQGSEA, per germline. There are 12 residues in the CDR3. The CDR3 reads CSCSLTNEKLFF. CDR3 DNA sequence: TGCAGCTGCTCCTTAACTAATGAAAAACTGTTTTTT.

The V gene is TRBV7-8, the J gene TRBJ1-5, with no clear D. In germline, CDR1 is SGHVS, CDR2 FQNEAQ. V gave up 0 bases and J gave up 0 bases, with 15 bases separating them. The CDR3 is 18 amino acids. Here the CDR3 reads CASSLAWGHAYSNQPQHF. The CDR3 DNA is TGTGCCAGCAGCTTAGCTTGGGGTCACGCTTATAGCAATCAGCCCCAGCATTTT.

CDR3 DNA sequence: TGTGCCAGCAGCTTAGGAGGGACAGGAACCTATGGCTACACCTTC. Residues: CASSLGGTGTYGYTF. The chain carries TRBV11-1 and TRBJ1-2; 8 nucleotides agree with TRBD1. The CDR3 is 15 residues long. V gave up 1 base and J gave up 4 bases; unmatched junction bases: 5. CDR1 and CDR2 (germline): SGHAT, FQDESV (reference sequence).

J is TRBJ1-3 and V is TRBV19; maybe TRBD1 (6 bases). Germline CDR1 LNHDA, CDR2 SQIVND (reference sequence). The CDR3 consists of 16 residues. V lost 7 bases and J 5 bases, leaving 21 bases between the germline ends. CDR3 DNA sequence: TGTGCCAGTACCACGGCTGTGGGACACGGTAGAAACACCATATATTTT. Protein sequence: CASTTAVGHGRNTIYF.

The chain links TRBV4-2 to TRBJ1-3, with D uncertain. The V gene lost 1 base and the J gene lost 10 bases, with 17 bases spanning the gap. This CDR3 contains 15 residues. From germline, CDR1 is LGHNA and CDR2 YNFKEQ. CDR3 bases: TGTGCCAGCAGCCAAGTTGGTTCCCCCACCGGGACCATATATTTT. Amino acids: CASSQVGSPTGTIYF.

The rearrangement joins TRBV7-2 to TRBJ2-5; D is uncertain. The CDR3 is 16 residues long. Germline CDR1 reads SGHTA; CDR2 reads FQGNSA. Trimming left V 1 base short and J 1 base short, with 13 bases between. CDR3 residues: CASSLESVGIQETQYF. The DNA of the CDR3 is TGTGCCAGCAGCTTAGAATCAGTCGGCATCCAAGAGACCCAGTACTTC. Complete variable domain (other parts from reference TRBV7-2 and TRBJ2-5): GAGVSQSPSNKVTEKGKDVELRCDPISGHTALYWYRQSLGQGLEFLIYFQGNSAPDKSGLPSDRFSAERTGGSVSTLTIQRTQQEDSAVYLCASSLESVGIQETQYFGPGTRLLVL.

This chain joins TRBV7-6 and TRBJ2-5; the match to TRBD2 covers 7 bases. Germline V gene data show CDR1 as SGHVS and CDR2 as FNYEAQ. The V gene end was trimmed by 1 base and the J gene end by 4 bases; junction bases not matched to a gene: 18. The length of the CDR3 is 19 residues. Written as DNA, the CDR3 is TGTGCCAGCAGCTTAGGAGCCGGAACCCTAATAGCGGGCCCAGAGACCCAGTACTTC. Protein product: CASSLGAGTLIAGPETQYF.

The rearrangement uses TRBV7-3 and TRBJ2-3; 15 bases line up with TRBD2. This CDR3 has 16 residues. Trimming cost V 5 bases and J 4 bases; bases outside gene matches: 4. Germline CDR1 reads SGHTA; CDR2 reads FQGTGA. CDR3 amino acids: CASSRTSGGAADTQYF. The DNA of the CDR3 is TGTGCCAGCAGCAGGACTAGCGGGGGGGCCGCAGATACGCAGTATTTT.

The chain has TRBV21-1 and TRBJ2-1; the table's D call, TRBD2, has no DNA check behind it. TRBV21-1 is marked as a pseudogene. The CDR3 has 17 residues. The CDR3, as DNA: TGTGCCAGCAGCAAATTGCGCGGGGGCGCCGGGGGGCATGAGCAGTTCTTC. Residues: CASSKLRGGAGGHEQFF.

This clone has only one observation. The CDR3 nucleotides are TGTGCCAGCAGTTTCCTCGGGGAGAGGAACACTGAAGCTTTCTTT. This translates into CASSFLGERNTEAFF. V is TRBV27 and J is TRBJ1-1, with D unresolved. The CDR3 runs to 15 residues. Trimming stripped 3 bases from V and 1 base from J, with 12 bases between. Germline V gives CDR1 MNHEY, CDR2 SMNVEV (reference sequence).

The chain uses TRBV10-3 and TRBJ1-2; TRBD1 might be the D (5 bases). Germline V gene sequence: CDR1 ENHRY, CDR2 SYGVKD. The CDR3 contains 17 residues. Trimming pared 2 bases from V and 4 bases from J, leaving 20 bases between. This CDR3 reads CAISEPPPWGGFYGYTF. The CDR3 nucleotides read TGTGCCATCAGTGAGCCTCCACCCTGGGGGGGGTTCTATGGCTACACCTTC.

V and J are TRBV30 and TRBJ2-4, with TRBD2 matching 12 bases. The V gene's germline CDR1 is GTSNPN and CDR2 SVGIG (reference sequence). The CDR3 consists of 18 residues. V dropped 2 bases and J dropped 3; count of bases not matched to a gene: 11. The CDR3 protein is CAWSQLWTSGEVKNIQYF. DNA of the CDR3: TGTGCCTGGAGTCAACTCTGGACTAGCGGGGAAGTCAAAAACATTCAGTACTTC.

The CDR3 sequence is CASSYGGPGADYGYTF. The CDR3 nucleotides read TGTGCCAGCAGTTACGGAGGACCAGGGGCAGACTATGGCTACACCTTC. The gene calls are TRBV6-5 and TRBJ1-2, with D maybe TRBD1 (6 bases). Germline V lookup: CDR1 MNHEY, CDR2 SVGAGI. The CDR3 extends over 16 amino acids. With 2 bases removed from V and 3 bases from J, the gap between germline ends came to 16 bases.

The chain has TRBV5-6 and TRBJ1-1; TRBD1 might be the D (6 bases). Germline V gene sequence: CDR1 SGHDT, CDR2 YYEEEE. V gave up 0 bases and J gave up 3 bases, with 6 bases separating them. There are 13 residues in the CDR3. The CDR3 reads CASSLAGDTEAFF. CDR3 DNA: TGTGCCAGCAGCTTGGCAGGGGACACTGAAGCTTTCTTT.

The genes are TRBV2 and TRBJ1-2, with D unresolved. This CDR3 has 11 amino acids. Trimming stripped 4 bases from V and 5 bases from J, with 5 bases between. The germline V gene has CDR1 SNHLY and CDR2 FYNNEI. The CDR3, as DNA: TGTGCCAGCAGTGTTGAGTATGGCTACACCTTC. Its translation is CASSVEYGYTF.

The chain recombines TRBV4-3 with TRBJ2-5, with unresolved D. The CDR3 has 13 residues. Per germline, CDR1 LGHNA and CDR2 YSLEER. Deletions cut 1 base from V and 3 bases from J, with 6 bases between. DNA for the CDR3: TGCGCCAGCAGCCAAGGGAAGGAAGAGACCCAGTACTTC. It specifies CASSQGKEETQYF.

V and J are TRBV7-2 and TRBJ1-2, with D perhaps TRBD1 (5 bases). V lost 7 bases to trimming and J lost 5 bases, with 17 bases between them. The germline CDR1 and CDR2 sequences are SGHTA and FQGNSA. The CDR3 extends over 14 amino acids. The CDR3 sequence is CASIQFGREYGYTF. As DNA, the CDR3 is TGTGCCAGCATCCAATTTGGCAGGGAATATGGCTACACCTTC.

The chain couples TRBV11-2 to TRBJ2-7; a possible D gene is TRBD1 (6 bases). Per germline, CDR1 SGHAT and CDR2 FQNNGV. With 0 bases removed from V and 0 bases from J, the gap between germline ends came to 12 bases. The CDR3 is 16 residues long. CDR3 amino acids: CASSLDRRGHSYEQYF. The CDR3 bases are TGTGCCAGCAGCTTAGATCGCAGGGGACACTCCTACGAGCAGTACTTC.

The V call is TRBV30, the J call TRBJ1-3; a possible D gene is TRBD1 (5 bases). This CDR3 comprises 14 residues. V was clipped by 3 bases and J by 1 base, with 10 bases between them. Germline values: CDR1 GTSNPN, CDR2 SVGIG (reference sequence). CDR3 nucleotides: TGTGCCTGGAGGGGGACGGCATCTGGAAACACCATATATTTT. Translated, it gives CAWRGTASGNTIYF.

This clone was recorded only once. V usage is TRBV30 and J usage is TRBJ1-2; the match to TRBD1 covers 7 bases. The junction had 12 bases not matched to a gene; V was cut back by 3 bases and J by 2 bases. Germline V CDR1 and CDR2: GTSNPN, SVGIG (reference sequence). The CDR3 sequence is 16 residues long. Written as DNA, the CDR3 is TGTGCCTGGAGGCTTAGACAGGGAGGAGAAAACTATGGCTACACCTTC. The encoded protein is CAWRLRQGGENYGYTF. Combining the CDR3 with reference TRBV30 and TRBJ1-2 gives the whole variable domain SQTIHQWPATLVQPVGSPLSLECTVEGTSNPNLYWYRQAAGRGLQLLFYSVGIGQISSEVPQNLSASRPQDRQFILSSKKLLLSDSGFYLCAWRLRQGGENYGYTFGSGTRLTVV.

V gene TRBV2 combines with J gene TRBJ2-5; 9 nucleotides agree with TRBD1. This CDR3 is built from 14 residues. V trimming: 8 bases; J trimming: 3 bases; junction bases outside the gene matches: 7. Germline V gene lookup returns CDR1 SNHLY and CDR2 FYNNEI. The CDR3 DNA reads TGTGCCAGCCCGGGACAGGGAAGCGAAGAGACCCAGTACTTC. It specifies CASPGQGSEETQYF.

This CDR3 reads CASSQDTGVTTEAFF. The CDR3, as DNA: TGCGCCAGCAGCCAAGATACTGGGGTGACGACTGAAGCTTTCTTT. The chain is built from TRBV4-1 and TRBJ1-1; D is unclear. CDR3 length: 15 residues. Deletions cut 0 bases from V and 5 bases from J, with 13 bases between. Per germline, CDR1 MGHRA and CDR2 YSYEKL.

The chain recombines TRBV19 with TRBJ2-7; tentatively, D is TRBD1 or TRBD2 (7 bases each). CDR3 length: 14 amino acids. V was pared by 7 bases and J by 2 bases, with 15 bases between. Per germline, CDR1 LNHDA and CDR2 SQIVND (reference sequence). The CDR3 loop is CASNGGGGPYEQYF. The CDR3 DNA sequence: TGTGCCAGTAACGGGGGAGGGGGCCCCTACGAGCAGTACTTC. Complete variable domain (other parts from reference TRBV19 and TRBJ2-7): DGGITQSPKYLFRKEGQNVTLSCEQNLNHDAMYWYRQDPGQGLRLIYYSQIVNDFQKGDIAEGYSVSREKKESFPLTVTSAQKNPTAFYLCASNGGGGPYEQYFGPGTRLTVT.

The rearrangement joins TRBV5-6 to TRBJ1-1, with a weak D call TRBD1 (5 bases). Germline V gene lookup returns CDR1 SGHDT and CDR2 YYEEEE. Trimming stripped 0 bases from V and 2 bases from J, with 8 bases between. There are 14 residues in the CDR3. The CDR3 DNA is TGTGCCAGCAGCTTGGGGGGCGCAAACACTGAAGCTTTCTTT. Protein sequence: CASSLGGANTEAFF.

V usage is TRBV6-1 and J usage is TRBJ1-2, with D tentatively TRBD1 (5 bases). Trimming left V 10 bases short and J 6 bases short, with 12 bases between. Germline-derived CDR1 and CDR2 are MNHNS and SASEGT. This CDR3 spans 11 amino acids. CDR3 nucleotide sequence: TGTGCCACGTGGGCAGGGAATGGCTACACCTTC. It specifies CATWAGNGYTF.

The chain combines TRBV20-1 with TRBJ1-1; D is ambiguous. CDR1 is DFQATT and CDR2 is SNEGSKA in the germline V gene (reference sequence). The CDR3 is 11 residues long. Between the trimmed V and J ends, which lost 0 bases and 3 bases, there was a span of 2 bases. The CDR3 DNA sequence: TGCAGTGCTAGAGAGTACACTGAAGCTTTCTTT. Amino acids: CSAREYTEAFF.

The chain recombines TRBV13 with TRBJ2-5, with TRBD2 as a possible D gene (6 bases). Trimming took 5 bases from V and 2 from J, leaving 15 bases between them. From germline, CDR1 is PRHDT and CDR2 FYEKMQ (reference sequence). The CDR3 spans 15 residues. In DNA, the CDR3 is TGTGCCAGCAGCGCCCGACTAGTAGGGCAAGAGACCCAGTACTTC. Translated: CASSARLVGQETQYF.

The chain combines TRBV7-9 with TRBJ1-2, with unresolved D. This CDR3 contains 13 residues. In germline, CDR1 is SEHNR, CDR2 FQNEAQ (reference sequence). Trimming cost V 7 bases and J 9 bases, with 18 bases left between them. CDR3 nucleotide sequence: TGTGCCAGCATCAATGAGGTCCGGGGTAGCTACACCTTC. Amino acid sequence: CASINEVRGSYTF.

The table lists this clone with a count of one. J is TRBJ1-1 and V is TRBV7-8; D may be TRBD1 (5 bases). CDR3 length: 13 amino acids. Trimming cost V 1 base and J 5 bases, with 8 bases left between them. The V gene's germline CDR1 is SGHVS and CDR2 FQNEAQ. CDR3 sequence (DNA): TGTGCCAGCAGCTTAGAATCAGGGACTGAAGCTTTCTTT. This translates into CASSLESGTEAFF.

This chain connects TRBV7-8 to TRBJ2-1; D gene ambiguous. This CDR3 comprises 12 residues. The V gene lost 5 bases and the J gene lost 4 bases, with 6 bases spanning the gap. CDR1 SGHVS and CDR2 FQNEAQ come from the germline V gene. The CDR3 DNA reads as TGTGCCAGCAGCCCCGCGTACAATGAGCAGTTCTTC. It yields the protein CASSPAYNEQFF. Variable domain in full (rest from reference TRBV7-8 and TRBJ2-1): GAGVSQSPRYKVAKRGQDVALRCDPISGHVSLFWYQQALGQGPEFLTYFQNEAQLDKSGLPSDRFFAERPEGSVSTLKIQRTQQEDSAVYLCASSPAYNEQFFGPGTRLTVL.